The present TCR beta chain was sequenced within a study of a mutant IDH1 vaccine in newly diagnosed glioma. For the study at large: Either 4-6 weeks after radiotherapy alone or alongside temozolomide, vaccination was begun. Study-level findings and limits: It was approximately 93% of patients that developed vaccine-induced immune responses.

A remark on this clone: The antigen is not known.

The time point denotes: week 11, during vaccination. Each dose of the vaccine consisted of 300 ug of mutant IDH1 20-mer peptide, with topical imiquimod. Trimming at V came to 2 bases and at J to 2 bases, leaving 13 bases not matched to a gene. Germline V CDR1 and CDR2: ENHRY, SYGVKD. The CDR3 extends over 18 amino acids. TCRdb keeps only in-frame clones here, not all; method: immunoSEQ multiplex PCR. The sample lists 50,000 or so clones, 91% occurring once. The input for sequencing was PBMCs, taken from a glioma patient whose treatment included an IDH1 peptide vaccine. The chain combines TRBV10-3 with TRBJ1-2; TRBD1 agrees at 8 bases. This TCR came from a man aged 45-65 years with glioma. The CDR3 DNA sequence: TGTGCCATCAGTGAGCATCCGCGGGGGACAGGACTAAACTATGGCTACACCTTC. This sequence encodes CAISEHPRGTGLNYGYTF.